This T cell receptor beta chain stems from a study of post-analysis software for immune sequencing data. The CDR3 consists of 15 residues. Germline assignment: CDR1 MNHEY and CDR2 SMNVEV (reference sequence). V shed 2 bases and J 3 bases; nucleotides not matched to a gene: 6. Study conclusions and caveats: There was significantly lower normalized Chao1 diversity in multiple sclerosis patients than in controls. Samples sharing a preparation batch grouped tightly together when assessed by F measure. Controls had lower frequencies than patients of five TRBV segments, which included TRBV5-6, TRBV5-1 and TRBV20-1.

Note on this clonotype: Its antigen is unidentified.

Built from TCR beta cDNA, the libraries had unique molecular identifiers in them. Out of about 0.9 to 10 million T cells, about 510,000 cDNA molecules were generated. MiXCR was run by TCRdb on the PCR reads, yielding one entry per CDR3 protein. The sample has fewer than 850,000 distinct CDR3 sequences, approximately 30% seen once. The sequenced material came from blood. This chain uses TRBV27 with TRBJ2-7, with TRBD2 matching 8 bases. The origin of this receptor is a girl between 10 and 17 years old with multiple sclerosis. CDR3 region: CASSLATSAHYEQYF. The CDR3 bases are TGTGCCAGCAGTTTAGCGACTAGCGCACACTACGAGCAGTACTTC.